This T cell receptor beta chain emerged from a study of blood T cells in healthy people across ages (dated by TCRdb to between 2014 and 2017). For the study in its entirety: Template switching captured roughly one uniquely barcoded TCR beta cDNA molecule per two T cells in model experiments. Using deep sequencing normalized with unique cDNA molecular identifiers, the study measured how TCR beta repertoire diversity changes with age. The donors were split into four age groups: young (average 16 years), middle-aged (roughly 39), aged (62) and long-lived (approximately 89). To avoid experimental bias, donors of different ages were distributed randomly across sequencing lanes. Two additional independent replicas of 1 million unique cDNA reads from the same blood draw were analyzed for two donors (one aged 18 to 29 and one aged 80 or older). The full study reports these points: Estimates of total diversity based on one million sequenced T cells were considered lower bounds and underestimates. Observed TCR beta diversity per million T cells fell roughly linearly with age, and a significant reduction was already apparent by age roughly 40. Donor CMV infection status was unknown, potentially confounding age-related changes in expanded clonotypes. Conclusive comparison of naive and antigen-experienced compartments was prevented by the profiling of bulk unsorted PBMCs. Compared with the aged group, the long-lived group had more naive CD4+ T cells, fewer expanded clones and increased TCR diversity, suggesting age selection. There was a strong correlation between observed TCR beta diversity and the percentage of naive T cells measured by flow cytometry.

According to the germline V gene (reference sequence), CDR1 reads DFQATT and CDR2 reads SNEGSKA. The CDR3 holds 13 amino acids from the cysteine to the phenylalanine. Of all the DNA, just the CDR3 is kept, 39 bases in frame from base 1. The V end loses 1 base and the J end loses 4 bases, and a stretch of 11 bases separates them. Note on this clonotype: There is no known antigen for this receptor. Base quality data are lacking; no much larger clone is found one base away.

The approximately 40 donors, aged about 6 to 95 years, were systemically healthy Caucasian individuals from Russia. Each donor gave roughly 11 milliliters of peripheral blood, drawn into EDTA-treated Vacutainer tubes. Ficoll-Paque density-gradient centrifugation was used to isolate PBMCs, with at least 7 million per sample. Trizol reagent was used to extract total RNA from the PBMCs, yielding at least 6 micrograms per sample. Naive CD45RAhigh/CD27high T cell percentages were measured by flow cytometry on a PBMC aliquot from every donor. Libraries were constructed by 5' RACE. The instrument was an Illumina HiSeq 2500. A second PCR of about 6 to 11 cycles was run with a J-beta primer mix and a sample-barcoded 5' primer. A unique molecular identifier was introduced onto each TCR beta cDNA molecule by a template-switch 5' adaptor carrying 12 random nucleotides. At least 3 million CDR3-containing paired-end reads were obtained from each sample. All of the RNA was converted into first-strand cDNA using the Mint cDNA synthesis kit, with a TRBC-specific oligonucleotide serving as the primer. After uracil-DNA glycosylase treatment, a first 18-cycle PCR used universal primers M1SS and BC2_uni_R on all cDNA. Concerning the study's data processing: For normalization, 1 million high-quality reads were randomly selected from each sample, with every read carrying a distinct molecular identifier. Instead of being binned into consensus sequences, reads that shared molecular identifiers were thrown out. MiTCR, with a Q25 quality threshold and the strictest error-elimination algorithm, was used for CDR3 identification, clonotype clustering and error correction. A nonparametric unseen species model with Euler transformation was used to estimate a lower bound on total TCR beta diversity. Starting from the raw public reads, TCRdb applied fastp trimming at Q25, assembled clones with MiXCR and retained in-frame beta chains. Each record represents a unique CDR3 protein, reported with the most common genes and DNA among its rows. V and J calls and clone size were set by TCRdb, not the authors. This sample has over 700,000 distinct CDR3 sequences in its table, and about 53% of those were observed once. The ten largest account for 40% to 50% of the sample.

The chain is encoded by TRBV20-1 joined to TRBJ2-7, with TRBD1 tentatively as D gene (5 bases match). The sample comprised blood. This clonotype was sampled from a man older than 75 in good health. CDR3 region: CSARGQSYYEQYF. The nucleotide sequence reads TGCAGTGCTAGAGGACAGAGTTATTACGAGCAGTACTTC.